This entry features one T cell receptor beta chain sequence. The data originate from a study of T cell changes during pregnancy in multiple sclerosis. The trim removed 3 bases at V and 3 bases at J, leaving 5 bases unmatched. This CDR3 has 14 amino acids. CDR1 and CDR2 from the germline V gene are SGHNT and YYREEE (reference sequence). Repertoires were generated with immunoSEQ multiplex PCR, while TCRdb's copy carries only in-frame clones and drops some. This table has tens of thousands of clones, around 96% appearing once. This TCR was recovered from a female donor with multiple sclerosis, enrolled in a pregnancy study. The chain is built from TRBV5-4 and TRBJ2-7; 8 nucleotides match TRBD2. This sample comprised peripheral blood, obtained in the second trimester of pregnancy. This chain's CDR3 is CASSYGTSGYEQYF. The CDR3 nucleotides read TGTGCCAGCAGCTATGGAACTAGCGGCTACGAGCAGTACTTC.